Sequencing of this T cell receptor (beta chain) was carried out in a study of blood T cell repertoires in COVID-19. Study-wide background: T cells, B-cell-depleted T cells, or PBMCs provided the cDNA or gDNA that served as material.

Unmatched junction bases numbered 8, after V lost 7 bases and J lost 8 bases. CDR3 length equals 12 residues. CDR1 is SQVTM and CDR2 is ANQGSEA in the germline V gene. Authors' processing steps: How many nucleated cells were present was estimated from reference gene primer amplification. Clones were read by immunoSEQ multiplex PCR, and TCRdb kept only the in-frame ones, dropping some. V and J calls and clone size are those listed in that table; D and trimming were worked out from the DNA. The table shows 200,000 to 250,000 clones, with approximately 90% occurring only once. Cohorts were assigned according to the clinical history that participants reported.

This receptor was identified in a man aged 45-65 years who had been exposed to COVID-19. The sequencing input was PBMCs or T cells enriched from blood (not recorded which). The rearrangement links TRBV29-1 to TRBJ1-2; 9 bases agree with TRBD1. CDR3 in amino acids: CSAPQGAEGYTF. For the CDR3, the DNA is TGCAGCGCCCCACAGGGGGCGGAGGGCTACACCTTC. Based on the CDR3 plus reference TRBV29-1 and TRBJ1-2, the full variable domain is SAVISQKPSRDICQRGTSLTIQCQVDSQVTMMFWYRQQPGQSLTLIATANQGSEATYESGFVIDKFPISRPNLTFSTLTVSNMSPEDSSIYLCSAPQGAEGYTFGSGTRLTVV.